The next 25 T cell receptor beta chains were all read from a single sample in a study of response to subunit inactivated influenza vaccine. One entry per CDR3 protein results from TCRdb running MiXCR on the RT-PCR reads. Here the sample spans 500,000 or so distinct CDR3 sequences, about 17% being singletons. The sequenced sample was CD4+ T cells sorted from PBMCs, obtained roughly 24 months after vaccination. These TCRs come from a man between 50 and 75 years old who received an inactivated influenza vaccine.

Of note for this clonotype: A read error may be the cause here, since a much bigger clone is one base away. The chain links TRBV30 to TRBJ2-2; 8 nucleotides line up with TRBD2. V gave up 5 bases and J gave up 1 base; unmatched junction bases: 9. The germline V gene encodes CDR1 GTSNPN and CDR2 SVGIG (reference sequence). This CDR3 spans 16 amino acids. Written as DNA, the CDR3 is TGTGCCTGGTGTTACCGACTAGCGCGGAACACCGGGGAGCTGTTTTTT. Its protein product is CAWCYRLARNTGELFF.

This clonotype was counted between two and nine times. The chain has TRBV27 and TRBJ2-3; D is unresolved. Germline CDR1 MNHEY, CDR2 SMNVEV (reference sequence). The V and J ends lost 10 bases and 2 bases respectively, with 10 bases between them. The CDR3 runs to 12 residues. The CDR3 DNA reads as TGTGCCACGGCGGAACCCACAGATACGCAGTATTTT. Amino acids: CATAEPTDTQYF.

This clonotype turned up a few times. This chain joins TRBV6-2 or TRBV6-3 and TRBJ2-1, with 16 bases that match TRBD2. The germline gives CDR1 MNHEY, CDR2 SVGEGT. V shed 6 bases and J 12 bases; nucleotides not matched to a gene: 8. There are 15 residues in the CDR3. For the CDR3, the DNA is TGTGCCAGCAGGGACGGGACTAGCGGGAGGGTGGGGCAGTTCTTC. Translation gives CASRDGTSGRVGQFF.

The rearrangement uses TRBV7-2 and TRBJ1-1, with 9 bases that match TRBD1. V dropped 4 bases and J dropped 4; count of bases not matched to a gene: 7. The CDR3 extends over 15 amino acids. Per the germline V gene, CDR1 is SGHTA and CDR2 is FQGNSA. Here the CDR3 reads CASSSRDRDITEAFF. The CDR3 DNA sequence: TGTGCCAGCAGCTCGCGGGACAGGGACATCACTGAAGCTTTCTTT.

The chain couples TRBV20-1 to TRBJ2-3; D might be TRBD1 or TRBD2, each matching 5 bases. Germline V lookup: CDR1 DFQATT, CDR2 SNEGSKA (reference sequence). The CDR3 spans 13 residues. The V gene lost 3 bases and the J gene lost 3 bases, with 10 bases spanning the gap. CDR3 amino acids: CSASGALTDTQYF. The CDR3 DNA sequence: TGCAGTGCTAGCGGGGCATTGACAGATACGCAGTATTTT.

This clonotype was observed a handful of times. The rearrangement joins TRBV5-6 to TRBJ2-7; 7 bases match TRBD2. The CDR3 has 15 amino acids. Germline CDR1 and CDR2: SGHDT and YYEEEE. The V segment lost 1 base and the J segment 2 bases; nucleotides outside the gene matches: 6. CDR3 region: CASSLWGTTPYEQYF. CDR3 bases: TGTGCCAGCAGCTTGTGGGGGACTACCCCCTACGAGCAGTACTTC.

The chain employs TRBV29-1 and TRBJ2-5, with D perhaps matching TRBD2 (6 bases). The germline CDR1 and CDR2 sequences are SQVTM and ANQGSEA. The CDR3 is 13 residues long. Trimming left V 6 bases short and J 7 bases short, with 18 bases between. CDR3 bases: TGCAGCGTCTCTCCCCGGGAGACGGGGACCCAGTACTTC. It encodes CSVSPRETGTQYF.

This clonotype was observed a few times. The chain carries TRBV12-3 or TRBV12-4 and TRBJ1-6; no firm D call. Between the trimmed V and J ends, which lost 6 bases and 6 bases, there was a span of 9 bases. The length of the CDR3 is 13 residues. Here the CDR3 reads CASSQRLNSPLHF. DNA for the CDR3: TGTGCCAGCAGCCAGCGACTTAATTCACCCCTCCACTTT.

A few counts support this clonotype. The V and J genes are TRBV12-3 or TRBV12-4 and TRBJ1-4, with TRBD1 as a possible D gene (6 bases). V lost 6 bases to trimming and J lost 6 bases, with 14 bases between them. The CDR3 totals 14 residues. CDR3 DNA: TGTGCCAGCAGACTGACGGGGGGCTATGAAAAACTGTTTTTT. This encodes CASRLTGGYEKLFF.

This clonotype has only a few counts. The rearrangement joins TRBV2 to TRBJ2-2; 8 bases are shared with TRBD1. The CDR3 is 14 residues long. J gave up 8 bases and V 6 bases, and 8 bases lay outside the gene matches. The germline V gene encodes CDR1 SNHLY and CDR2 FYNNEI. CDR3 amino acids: CASRGDRLTGELFF. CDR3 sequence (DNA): TGTGCCAGCAGAGGGGACAGGTTAACAGGGGAGCTGTTTTTT.

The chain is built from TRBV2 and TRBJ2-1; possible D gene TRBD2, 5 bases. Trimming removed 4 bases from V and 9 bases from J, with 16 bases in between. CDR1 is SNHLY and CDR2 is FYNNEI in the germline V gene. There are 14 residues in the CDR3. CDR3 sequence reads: CASSARTSGSEQFF. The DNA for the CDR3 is TGTGCCAGCAGTGCCCGAACTAGTGGCAGTGAGCAGTTCTTC.

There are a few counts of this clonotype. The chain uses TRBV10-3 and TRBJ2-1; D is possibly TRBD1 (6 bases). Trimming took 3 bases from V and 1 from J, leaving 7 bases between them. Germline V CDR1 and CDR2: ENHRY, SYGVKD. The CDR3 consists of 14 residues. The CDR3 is CAISEQGSYNEQFF. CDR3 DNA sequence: TGTGCCATCAGTGAACAGGGATCCTACAATGAGCAGTTCTTC.

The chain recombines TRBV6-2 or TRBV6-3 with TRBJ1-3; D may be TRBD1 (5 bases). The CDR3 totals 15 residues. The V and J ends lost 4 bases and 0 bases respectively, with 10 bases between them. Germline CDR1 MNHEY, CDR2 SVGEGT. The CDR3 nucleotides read TGTGCCAGCAGTTCAACAGGACTCTCTGGAAACACCATATATTTT. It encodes CASSSTGLSGNTIYF.

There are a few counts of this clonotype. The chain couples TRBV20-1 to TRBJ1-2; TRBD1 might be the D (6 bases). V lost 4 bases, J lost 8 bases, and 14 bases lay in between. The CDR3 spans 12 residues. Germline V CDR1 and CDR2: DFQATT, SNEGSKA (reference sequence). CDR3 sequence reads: CSATGGLEGYTF. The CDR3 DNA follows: TGCAGTGCTACCGGGGGCCTTGAGGGCTACACCTTC.

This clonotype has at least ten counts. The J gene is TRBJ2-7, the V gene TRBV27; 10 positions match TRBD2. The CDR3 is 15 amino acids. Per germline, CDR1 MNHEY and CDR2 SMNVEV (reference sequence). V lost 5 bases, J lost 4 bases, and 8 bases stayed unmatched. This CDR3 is CASSPASGSHYEQYF. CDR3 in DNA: TGTGCCAGCAGTCCGGCTAGCGGGAGCCATTACGAGCAGTACTTC.

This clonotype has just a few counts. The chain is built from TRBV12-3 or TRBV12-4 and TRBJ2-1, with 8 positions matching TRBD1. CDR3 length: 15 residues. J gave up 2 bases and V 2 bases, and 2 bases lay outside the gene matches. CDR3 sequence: CASSLPGQAYNEQFF. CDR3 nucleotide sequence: TGTGCCAGCAGTTTACCGGGACAGGCCTACAATGAGCAGTTCTTC.

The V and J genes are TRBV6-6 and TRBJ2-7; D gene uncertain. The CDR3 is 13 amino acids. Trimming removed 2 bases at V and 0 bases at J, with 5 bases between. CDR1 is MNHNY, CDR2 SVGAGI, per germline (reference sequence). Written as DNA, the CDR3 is TGTGCCAGCAGTTACGAGAGCTCCTACGAGCAGTACTTC. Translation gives CASSYESSYEQYF.

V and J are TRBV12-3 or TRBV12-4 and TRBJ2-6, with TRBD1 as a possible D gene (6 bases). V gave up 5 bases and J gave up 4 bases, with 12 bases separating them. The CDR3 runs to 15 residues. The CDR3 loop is CASSLGQPGANVLTF. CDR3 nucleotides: TGTGCCAGCAGTCTGGGACAACCCGGGGCCAACGTCCTGACTTTC.

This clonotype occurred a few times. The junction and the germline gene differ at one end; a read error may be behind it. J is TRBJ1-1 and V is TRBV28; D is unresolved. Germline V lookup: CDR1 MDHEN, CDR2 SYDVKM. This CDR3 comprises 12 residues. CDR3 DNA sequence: TGTGCCAACAGTTTATGTGCCCCCGAAGCTTTCTTT. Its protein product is CANSLCAPEAFF.

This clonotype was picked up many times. DNA for the CDR3: TGTGCCAGCAGCCACTGGACAAGAAACACCGGGGAGCTGTTTTTT. Protein: CASSHWTRNTGELFF. The rearrangement uses TRBV3-1 and TRBJ2-2, with D possibly being TRBD1 (5 bases). V lost 3 bases and J 2 bases, leaving 10 bases between the germline ends. This CDR3 region has 15 residues. Per the germline V gene, CDR1 is LGHDT and CDR2 is YNNKEL (reference sequence).

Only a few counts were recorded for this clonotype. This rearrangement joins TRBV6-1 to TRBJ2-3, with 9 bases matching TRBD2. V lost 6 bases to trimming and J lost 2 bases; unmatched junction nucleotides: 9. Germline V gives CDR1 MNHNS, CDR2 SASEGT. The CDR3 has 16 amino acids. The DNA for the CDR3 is TGTGCCAGCAGGCGCGGGAGGGGAGAAAACACAGATACGCAGTATTTT. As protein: CASRRGRGENTDTQYF.

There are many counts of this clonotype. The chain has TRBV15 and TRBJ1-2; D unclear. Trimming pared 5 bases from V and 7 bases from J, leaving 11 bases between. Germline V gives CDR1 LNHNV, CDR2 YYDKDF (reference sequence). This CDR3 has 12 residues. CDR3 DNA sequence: TGTGCCACCAGCGAGGGAGCGGGTGGCTACACCTTC. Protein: CATSEGAGGYTF.

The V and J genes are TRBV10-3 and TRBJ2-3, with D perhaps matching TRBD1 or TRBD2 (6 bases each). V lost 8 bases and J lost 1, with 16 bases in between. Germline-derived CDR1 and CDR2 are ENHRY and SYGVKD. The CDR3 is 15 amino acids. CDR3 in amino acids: CAIGTGALGTDTQYF. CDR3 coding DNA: TGTGCCATCGGTACGGGGGCTCTGGGCACAGATACGCAGTATTTT.

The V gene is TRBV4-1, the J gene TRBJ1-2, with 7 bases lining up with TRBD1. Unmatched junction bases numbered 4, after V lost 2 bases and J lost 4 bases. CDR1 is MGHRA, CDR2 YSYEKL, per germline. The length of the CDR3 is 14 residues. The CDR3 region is CASSQRQGFYGYTF. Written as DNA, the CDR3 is TGCGCCAGCAGCCAAAGACAGGGCTTCTATGGCTACACCTTC.

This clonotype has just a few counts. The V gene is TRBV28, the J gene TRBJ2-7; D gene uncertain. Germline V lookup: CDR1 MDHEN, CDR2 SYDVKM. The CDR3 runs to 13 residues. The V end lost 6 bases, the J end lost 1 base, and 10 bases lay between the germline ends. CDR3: CASRPGLSYEQYF. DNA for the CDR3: TGTGCCAGCAGACCGGGTCTTTCCTACGAGCAGTACTTC.